Listed below are T cell receptor beta chains from one sample, sequenced in a study of blood T cell repertoires in COVID-19. The repertoire was sequenced with immunoSEQ multiplex PCR; TCRdb's copy has only in-frame clones and lacks some. The sample holds 70,000 or so clones, approximately 79% seen once. The sequenced sample consisted of peripheral blood. The receptors here all came from a man aged 55 to 70 with acute or convalescent COVID-19. Both conserved end residues are part of each CDR3. Fields, in order: V gene, clone size, D gene, J gene, CDR3 protein, CDR3 DNA. D genes are given only for firm matches. A row's size may be missing; if present it is once, few, many or a size class.

v_call: TRBV27; clone_size: .; d_call: .; j_call: TRBJ2-7; cdr3_aa: CASSLSGRDSRPYF; cdr3_nt: TGTGCCAGCAGTTTATCAGGCAGGGACTCACGGCCGTACTTC
v_call: TRBV7-2; clone_size: many; d_call: TRBD1; j_call: TRBJ1-3; cdr3_aa: CASSLQGARHFGNTIYF; cdr3_nt: TGTGCCAGCAGCTTACAGGGGGCTCGACATTTTGGAAACACCATATATTTT
v_call: TRBV29-1; clone_size: .; d_call: .; j_call: TRBJ1-5; cdr3_aa: CSVVESYNQPQHF; cdr3_nt: TGCAGCGTTGTCGAGTCATACAATCAGCCCCAGCATTTT
v_call: TRBV7-2; clone_size: .; d_call: TRBD1; j_call: TRBJ1-3; cdr3_aa: CASSSVGQGARNTIYF; cdr3_nt: TGTGCCAGCAGCTCAGTGGGACAGGGGGCACGAAACACCATATATTTT
v_call: TRBV6-1; clone_size: .; d_call: .; j_call: TRBJ1-4; cdr3_aa: CASSEGSSGWVFGRMFF; cdr3_nt: TGTGCCAGCAGTGAAGGATCGAGTGGCTGGGTTTTCGGGAGGATGTTTTTT
v_call: TRBV6-5; clone_size: .; d_call: .; j_call: TRBJ1-6; cdr3_aa: CASSTGSNSPLHF; cdr3_nt: TGTGCCAGCAGTACAGGGTCCAATTCACCCCTCCACTTT
v_call: TRBV6-5; clone_size: .; d_call: TRBD1; j_call: TRBJ1-1; cdr3_aa: CASTGTGIMNTEAFF; cdr3_nt: TGTGCCAGCACCGGGACAGGGATTATGAACACTGAAGCTTTCTTT
v_call: TRBV9; clone_size: .; d_call: .; j_call: TRBJ1-6; cdr3_aa: CASSVEGWGADNSPLHF; cdr3_nt: TGTGCCAGCAGCGTAGAGGGGTGGGGTGCCGATAATTCACCCCTCCACTTT
v_call: TRBV2; clone_size: .; d_call: .; j_call: TRBJ2-5; cdr3_aa: CASSLPGRVETQYF; cdr3_nt: TGTGCCAGCAGCCTACCGGGAAGGGTTGAGACCCAGTACTTC
v_call: TRBV5-6; clone_size: medium-sized; d_call: TRBD1; j_call: TRBJ1-1; cdr3_aa: CASSLYGQGGRTEAFF; cdr3_nt: TGTGCCAGCAGCTTGTACGGACAGGGCGGTAGGACTGAAGCTTTCTTT
v_call: TRBV9; clone_size: .; d_call: TRBD1; j_call: TRBJ1-1; cdr3_aa: CASSALTGGTAEAFF; cdr3_nt: TGTGCCAGCAGCGCGCTGACAGGGGGAACGGCTGAAGCTTTCTTT
v_call: TRBV27; clone_size: .; d_call: .; j_call: TRBJ1-2; cdr3_aa: CASGPGQNYGYTF; cdr3_nt: TGTGCCAGCGGCCCCGGACAGAACTATGGCTACACCTTC
v_call: TRBV20-1; clone_size: many; d_call: .; j_call: TRBJ1-5; cdr3_aa: CSASEGLAEPQHF; cdr3_nt: TGCAGTGCTAGTGAGGGCCTAGCTGAGCCCCAGCATTTT
v_call: TRBV19; clone_size: .; d_call: .; j_call: TRBJ2-3; cdr3_aa: CASSETNQPTQYF; cdr3_nt: TGTGCCAGTAGTGAGACTAACCAGCCGACGCAGTATTTT
v_call: TRBV9; clone_size: .; d_call: .; j_call: TRBJ1-2; cdr3_aa: CASSLGEAIANYGYTF; cdr3_nt: TGTGCCAGCAGCCTAGGAGAGGCGATAGCTAACTATGGCTACACCTTC
v_call: TRBV11-2; clone_size: .; d_call: TRBD1; j_call: TRBJ1-2; cdr3_aa: CASSPPRGTGGVIHGYTF; cdr3_nt: TGTGCCAGCAGCCCTCCGAGGGGGACAGGGGGAGTTATCCATGGCTACACCTTC
v_call: TRBV9; clone_size: .; d_call: .; j_call: TRBJ1-3; cdr3_aa: CASSPVTSGNTIYF; cdr3_nt: TGTGCCAGCAGCCCCGTAACTTCTGGAAACACCATATATTTT
v_call: TRBV4-1; clone_size: .; d_call: .; j_call: TRBJ2-4; cdr3_aa: CASSQVTGKNIQYF; cdr3_nt: TGCGCCAGCAGCCAAGTTACCGGGAAAAACATTCAGTACTTC
v_call: TRBV14; clone_size: .; d_call: TRBD1; j_call: TRBJ1-2; cdr3_aa: CASSRQGAYGYTF; cdr3_nt: TGTGCCAGCAGCCGACAGGGGGCTTATGGCTACACCTTC
v_call: TRBV9; clone_size: few; d_call: TRBD2; j_call: TRBJ2-5; cdr3_aa: CASSVLAGGLGETQYF; cdr3_nt: TGTGCCAGCAGCGTTCTAGCGGGGGGGCTGGGAGAGACCCAGTACTTC
v_call: TRBV6-2/TRBV6-3; clone_size: .; d_call: TRBD1; j_call: TRBJ1-5; cdr3_aa: CASSAARGRRGQPQHF; cdr3_nt: TGTGCCAGCAGTGCTGCAAGGGGGCGCCGAGGTCAGCCCCAGCATTTT
v_call: TRBV4-1; clone_size: .; d_call: TRBD2; j_call: TRBJ2-3; cdr3_aa: CASSRREQTSGGLDTQYF; cdr3_nt: TGCGCCAGCAGTCGACGGGAACAGACTAGCGGGGGGCTCGATACGCAGTATTTT
v_call: TRBV9; clone_size: .; d_call: TRBD2; j_call: TRBJ2-7; cdr3_aa: CASSANGIAGTPPSEQYF; cdr3_nt: TGTGCCAGCAGCGCAAATGGGATAGCGGGAACCCCCCCCTCCGAGCAGTACTTC
v_call: TRBV4-1; clone_size: few; d_call: .; j_call: TRBJ2-3; cdr3_aa: CASRGRGPTDTQYF; cdr3_nt: TGCGCCAGCCGCGGGCGGGGCCCCACAGATACGCAGTATTTT
v_call: TRBV20-1; clone_size: once; d_call: .; j_call: TRBJ1-5; cdr3_aa: CSASRRGSNQPQHF; cdr3_nt: TGCAGTGCTAGTCGCAGGGGTAGCAATCAGCCCCAGCATTTT
v_call: TRBV18; clone_size: .; d_call: TRBD2; j_call: TRBJ2-7; cdr3_aa: CASSPRRGTYEQYF; cdr3_nt: TGTGCCAGCTCACCAAGGCGGGGGACCTACGAGCAGTACTTC
v_call: TRBV30; clone_size: .; d_call: .; j_call: TRBJ1-5; cdr3_aa: CAWSGQARQPQHF; cdr3_nt: TGTGCCTGGAGTGGACAGGCGCGGCAGCCCCAGCATTTT
v_call: TRBV28; clone_size: .; d_call: TRBD1; j_call: TRBJ2-4; cdr3_aa: CASSLLEQGAKNIQYF; cdr3_nt: TGTGCCAGCAGTTTATTAGAACAGGGGGCCAAAAACATTCAGTACTTC
v_call: TRBV7-3; clone_size: .; d_call: TRBD2; j_call: TRBJ2-2; cdr3_aa: CASSLTGGGAATGELFF; cdr3_nt: TGTGCCAGCAGCTTAACCGGCGGGGGGGCCGCCACCGGGGAGCTGTTTTTT
v_call: TRBV7-9; clone_size: .; d_call: .; j_call: TRBJ1-2; cdr3_aa: CASSLGLSGTFYGYTF; cdr3_nt: TGTGCCAGCAGCTTAGGTTTGTCAGGTACCTTTTATGGCTACACCTTC
v_call: TRBV7-2; clone_size: .; d_call: .; j_call: TRBJ1-5; cdr3_aa: CASSLVADNSNQPQHF; cdr3_nt: TGTGCCAGCAGCTTAGTGGCAGATAATAGCAATCAGCCCCAGCATTTT
v_call: TRBV5-8; clone_size: .; d_call: TRBD1; j_call: TRBJ1-2; cdr3_aa: CASSYRGANYGYTF; cdr3_nt: TGTGCCAGCAGTTACAGGGGCGCTAACTATGGCTACACCTTC
v_call: TRBV6-5; clone_size: .; d_call: .; j_call: TRBJ2-5; cdr3_aa: CASSFQETQYF; cdr3_nt: TGTGCCAGCAGCTTCCAAGAGACCCAGTACTTC
v_call: TRBV7-9; clone_size: few; d_call: .; j_call: TRBJ2-1; cdr3_aa: CASSLVRSGKRQFF; cdr3_nt: TGTGCCAGCAGCTTAGTACGATCAGGGAAAAGGCAGTTCTTC
v_call: TRBV7-6; clone_size: once; d_call: TRBD2; j_call: TRBJ2-5; cdr3_aa: CASTRIAGTQETQYF; cdr3_nt: TGTGCCAGCACGCGAATAGCGGGGACCCAAGAGACCCAGTACTTC
v_call: TRBV12-3/TRBV12-4; clone_size: .; d_call: .; j_call: TRBJ1-2; cdr3_aa: CASSFPDYGYTF; cdr3_nt: TGTGCCAGCAGTTTTCCCGACTATGGCTACACCTTC